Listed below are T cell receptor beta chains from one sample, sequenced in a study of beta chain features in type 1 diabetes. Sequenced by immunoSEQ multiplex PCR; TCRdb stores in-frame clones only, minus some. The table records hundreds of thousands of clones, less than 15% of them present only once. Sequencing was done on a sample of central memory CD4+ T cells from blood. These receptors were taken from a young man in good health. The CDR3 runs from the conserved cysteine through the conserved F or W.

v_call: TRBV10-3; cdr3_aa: CAISESRGSGANVLTF
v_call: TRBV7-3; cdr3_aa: CASSLPGDGRETQYF
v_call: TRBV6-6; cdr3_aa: CASREQGARGNTIYF
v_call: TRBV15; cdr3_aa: CATSRVTRNNEKLFF
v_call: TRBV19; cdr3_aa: CASSTRGRRARSNEQFF
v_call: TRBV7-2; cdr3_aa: CASEKPKETQYF
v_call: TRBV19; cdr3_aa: CARNYYGYTF
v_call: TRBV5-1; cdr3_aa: CASRRDSGTEAFF
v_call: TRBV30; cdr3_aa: CAWSPLTTGNTIYF
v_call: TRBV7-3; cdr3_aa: CASGQGQNTEAFF
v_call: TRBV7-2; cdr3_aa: CASTMDRGWADTQYF
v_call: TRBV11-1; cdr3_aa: CASSDPGQSNEQFF
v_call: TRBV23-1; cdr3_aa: CASSRVTAPCHRDTEAFF
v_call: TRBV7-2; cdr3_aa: CASSSAGGLVETQYF
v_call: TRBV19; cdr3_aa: CASSSPRDSAKSTDTQYF
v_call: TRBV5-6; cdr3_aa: CASSLFWTPEQFF
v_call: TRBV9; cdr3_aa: CASSVASGNSGNTIYF
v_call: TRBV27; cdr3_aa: CASSSGRTGRGETQYF
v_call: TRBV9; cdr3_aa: CASSQGSWYGYTF
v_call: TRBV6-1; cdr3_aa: CASSERSREQFF
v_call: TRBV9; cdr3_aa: CASSVEGGLDYGYTF
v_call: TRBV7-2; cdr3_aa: CASSLVKGTGELFF
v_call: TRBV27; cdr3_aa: CASSARGAYGYTF
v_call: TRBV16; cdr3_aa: CASSPSAGRNQPQHF
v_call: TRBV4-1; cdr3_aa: CASSLEGGGGPDTQYF
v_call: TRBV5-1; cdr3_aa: CASSHGDRDMNTQYF
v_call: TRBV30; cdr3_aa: CAWGDRANYGYTF
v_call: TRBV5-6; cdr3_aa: CASSLAGGIGNQPQHF
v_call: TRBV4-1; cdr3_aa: CASSQTGTRVTEAFF
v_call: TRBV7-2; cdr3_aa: CASSSTGPGTDTQYF